The T cell receptor beta chain under discussion was sequenced for a study of PD-1 blockade in classical Hodgkin lymphoma. Germline lookup yields CDR1 SEHNR and CDR2 FQNEAQ (reference sequence). V was shortened by 2 bases and J by 7 bases, with 9 bases between the two germline ends. CDR3 length equals 14 residues. This table comes from immunoSEQ multiplex PCR, and its TCRdb copy is limited to in-frame clones, with some not included. The data show approximately 65,000 clones, under 95% seen once. The time point was: cycle 4 day 1 (C4D1), after less than 7 weeks of nivolumab. Every patient had relapsed following autologous stem cell transplantation, and cohorts differed in brentuximab vedotin exposure. Each best response was a complete response, a partial response or progressive disease.

The gene calls are TRBV7-9 and TRBJ1-6; no clear D. The material sequenced was peripheral blood mononuclear cells (PBMCs), taken before the fourth cycle of nivolumab. This clonotype was sampled from a human donor with classical Hodgkin lymphoma. CDR3 DNA sequence: TGTGCCAGCAGCTTATGGAACCCCAATTCACCCCTCCACTTT. Its protein is CASSLWNPNSPLHF.